The clone carrying this TCR beta chain came up a few times. This record belongs to a study of CD8+ T cells in alopecia areata. Sorted out of PBMCs were CD4+ T cells and CD8+ T cells. RNA, once extracted, was reverse transcribed into cDNA for use as the sequencing template. The table came from immunoSEQ multiplex PCR; TCRdb's copy has only in-frame clones and leaves some out. The sample lists some 110,000 clones, around 64% occurring once. This receptor was taken from a human donor in good health. The sample consisted of CD4+ T cells sorted from blood.

CDR3 DNA sequence: TGCGCCAGCAGCTTGGGACAGGGTGGGACTGAAGCTTTCTTT. It specifies CASSLGQGGTEAFF. The rearrangement links TRBV5-1 to TRBJ1-1; 7 bases are shared with TRBD1. The V and J ends lost 0 bases and 5 bases, in that order; junction bases with no gene match: 4. Per germline, CDR1 SGHRS and CDR2 YFSETQ. The CDR3 consists of 14 residues.